The clone carrying this T cell receptor beta chain was seen more than once but under ten times. Antigen: not known. For every donor, a draw yielded approximately 9.9 milliliters of peripheral blood. It was with a sample-barcoded 5' primer and a J-beta primer mix that a second PCR of roughly 7 to 12 cycles was run. MiXCR, applied by TCRdb to the 5' RACE reads, yields one record per CDR3 protein. The sample lists under 850,000 distinct CDR3 sequences; 36% were seen once. This entry is derived from a study of blood T cells in healthy people across ages. Broader study findings: Per million T cells, the diversity of TCR beta decreased roughly linearly as age advanced.

V lost 4 bases to trimming and J lost 4 bases, with 5 bases between them. Germline V gene data show CDR1 as SGHNT and CDR2 as YYREEE (reference sequence). The CDR3 runs to 11 residues. The source material was blood. This chain links TRBV5-4 with TRBJ2-5; D not resolved. This receptor was taken from a man between 18 and 35 years old in good health. This CDR3 reads CASSDLETQYF. In nucleotides, the CDR3 is TGTGCCAGCAGCGATTTAGAGACCCAGTACTTC.